The clone carrying this T cell receptor beta chain was seen more than once but under ten times. The antigen is undetermined. The data derive from a study of Graves' ophthalmopathy and Graves' hyperthyroidism. Findings and limits, study-wide: Most thyroid-expanded clonotypes exceeding 0.001 frequency were also found in blood.

If patients had other autoimmune diseases, uncontrolled infections, pregnancy or lactation, they were excluded. Orbital computed tomography, thyroid ultrasound, TRAb, serum thyroxine and clinical symptoms formed the basis of diagnosis. Amplification from RNA transcripts yielded the TCR beta CDR3 regions. First-round RT-PCR with HTBI primers preceded a second-round multiplex PCR. TCRdb independently ran MiXCR on the multiplex PCR reads; one entry per CDR3 protein. The profile shows around 1,000,000 distinct CDR3 sequences, roughly 35% of them singletons. CDR3 length: 11 residues. The germline CDR1 and CDR2 sequences are SQVTM and ANQGSEA. Trimming removed 6 bases from V and 8 bases from J, with 10 bases in between.

The clonotype was recovered from an adult man with Graves' hyperthyroidism. Material: peripheral blood or thyroid tissue (not recorded which). The chain employs TRBV29-1 and TRBJ1-4, with unresolved D. The chain's CDR3 is CSVRGLEKLFF. The CDR3 DNA follows: TGCAGCGTCCGGGGTTTGGAAAAACTGTTTTTT.